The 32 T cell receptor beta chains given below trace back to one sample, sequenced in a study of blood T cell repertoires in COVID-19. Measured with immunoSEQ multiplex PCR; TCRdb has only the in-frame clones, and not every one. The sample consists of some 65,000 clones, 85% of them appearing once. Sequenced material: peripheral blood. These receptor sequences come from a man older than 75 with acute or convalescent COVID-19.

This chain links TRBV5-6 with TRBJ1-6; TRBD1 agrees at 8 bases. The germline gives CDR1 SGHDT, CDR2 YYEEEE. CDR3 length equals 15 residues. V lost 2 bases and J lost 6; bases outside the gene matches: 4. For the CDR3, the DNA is TGTGCCAGCAGCTTAGAGACAGGGGTTAATTCACCCCTCCACTTT. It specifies CASSLETGVNSPLHF.

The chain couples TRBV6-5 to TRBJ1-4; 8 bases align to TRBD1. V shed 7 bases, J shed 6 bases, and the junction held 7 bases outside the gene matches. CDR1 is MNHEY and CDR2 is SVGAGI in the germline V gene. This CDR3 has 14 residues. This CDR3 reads CASKKTGGHEKLFF. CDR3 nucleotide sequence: TGTGCCAGCAAAAAAACAGGGGGACATGAAAAACTGTTTTTT.

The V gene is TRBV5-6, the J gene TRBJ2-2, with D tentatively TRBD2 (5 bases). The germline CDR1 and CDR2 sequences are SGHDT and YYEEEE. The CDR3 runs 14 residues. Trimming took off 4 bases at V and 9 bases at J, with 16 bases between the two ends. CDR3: CASSVDLLSWELFF. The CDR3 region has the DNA TGTGCCAGCAGCGTGGACTTGCTGAGTTGGGAGCTGTTTTTT.

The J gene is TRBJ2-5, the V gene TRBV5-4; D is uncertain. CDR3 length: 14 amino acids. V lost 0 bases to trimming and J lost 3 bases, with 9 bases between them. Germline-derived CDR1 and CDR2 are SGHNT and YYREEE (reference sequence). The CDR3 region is CASSLARREETQYF. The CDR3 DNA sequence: TGTGCCAGCAGCTTGGCCCGACGGGAAGAGACCCAGTACTTC.

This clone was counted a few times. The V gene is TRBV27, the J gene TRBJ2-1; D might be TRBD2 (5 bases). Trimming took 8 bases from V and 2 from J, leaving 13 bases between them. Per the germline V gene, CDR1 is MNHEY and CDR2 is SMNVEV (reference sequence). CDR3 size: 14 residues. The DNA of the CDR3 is TGTGCCAGCCGACGTACCGGGGCCTACAATGAGCAGTTCTTC. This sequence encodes CASRRTGAYNEQFF.

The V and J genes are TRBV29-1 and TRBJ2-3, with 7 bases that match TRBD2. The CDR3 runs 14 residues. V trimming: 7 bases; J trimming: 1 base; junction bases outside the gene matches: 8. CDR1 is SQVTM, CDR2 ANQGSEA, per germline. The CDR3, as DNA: TGCAGCGGGTCCGTGGGGGGGGGCACAGATACGCAGTATTTT. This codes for CSGSVGGGTDTQYF.

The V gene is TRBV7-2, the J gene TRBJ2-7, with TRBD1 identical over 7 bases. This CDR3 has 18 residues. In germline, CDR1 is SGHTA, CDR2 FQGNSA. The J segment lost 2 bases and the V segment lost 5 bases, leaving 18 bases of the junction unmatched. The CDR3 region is CASSLPPGQNLITYEQYF. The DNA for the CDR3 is TGTGCCAGCAGCCTACCACCGGGACAGAACTTGATAACCTACGAGCAGTACTTC.

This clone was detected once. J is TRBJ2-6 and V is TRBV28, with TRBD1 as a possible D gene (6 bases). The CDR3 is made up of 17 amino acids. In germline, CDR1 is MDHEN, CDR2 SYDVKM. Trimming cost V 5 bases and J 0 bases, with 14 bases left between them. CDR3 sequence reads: CASSRRTGSSGANVLTF. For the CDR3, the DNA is TGTGCCAGCAGTCGTCGCACAGGGAGCTCTGGGGCCAACGTCCTGACTTTC.

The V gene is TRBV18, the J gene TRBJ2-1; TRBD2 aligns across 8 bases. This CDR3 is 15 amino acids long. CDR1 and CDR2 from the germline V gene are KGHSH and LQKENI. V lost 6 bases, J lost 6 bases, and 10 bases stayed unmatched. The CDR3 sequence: CASSPLAGRGNEQFF. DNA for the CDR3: TGTGCCAGCTCTCCCTTAGCGGGGAGGGGCAATGAGCAGTTCTTC.

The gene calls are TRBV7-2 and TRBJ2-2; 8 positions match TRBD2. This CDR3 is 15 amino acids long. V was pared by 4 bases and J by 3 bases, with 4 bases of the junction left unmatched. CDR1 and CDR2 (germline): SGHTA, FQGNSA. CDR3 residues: CASSSWTSHTGELFF. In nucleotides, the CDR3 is TGTGCCAGCAGCTCCTGGACTAGCCACACCGGGGAGCTGTTTTTT.

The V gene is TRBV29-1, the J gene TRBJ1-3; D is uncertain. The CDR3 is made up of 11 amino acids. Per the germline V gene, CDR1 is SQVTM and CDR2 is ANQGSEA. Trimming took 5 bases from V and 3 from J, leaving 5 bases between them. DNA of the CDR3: TGCAGCGTTCAAATTGGAAACACCATATATTTT. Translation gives CSVQIGNTIYF.

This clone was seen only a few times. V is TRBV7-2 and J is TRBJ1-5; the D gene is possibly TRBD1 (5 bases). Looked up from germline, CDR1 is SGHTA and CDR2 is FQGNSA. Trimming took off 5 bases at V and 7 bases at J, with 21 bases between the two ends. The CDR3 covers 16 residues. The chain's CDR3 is CASSPGGGGVVQPQHF. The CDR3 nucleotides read TGTGCCAGCAGCCCAGGAGGCGGGGGGGTGGTGCAGCCCCAGCATTTT.

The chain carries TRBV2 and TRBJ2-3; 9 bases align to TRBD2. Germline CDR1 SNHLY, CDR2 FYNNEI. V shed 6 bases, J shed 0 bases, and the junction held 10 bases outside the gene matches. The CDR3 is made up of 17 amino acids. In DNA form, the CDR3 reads TGTGCCAGCAGGGGCCTTCTAGCGGGAACAAGCACAGATACGCAGTATTTT. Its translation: CASRGLLAGTSTDTQYF.

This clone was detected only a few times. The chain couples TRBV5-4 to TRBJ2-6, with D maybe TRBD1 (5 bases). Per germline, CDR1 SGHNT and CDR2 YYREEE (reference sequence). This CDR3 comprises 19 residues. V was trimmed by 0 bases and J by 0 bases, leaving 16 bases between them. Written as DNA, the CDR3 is TGTGCCAGCAGCTTGGTGTTCAGGGCAGCAAGCTCTGGGGCCAACGTCCTGACTTTC. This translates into CASSLVFRAASSGANVLTF.

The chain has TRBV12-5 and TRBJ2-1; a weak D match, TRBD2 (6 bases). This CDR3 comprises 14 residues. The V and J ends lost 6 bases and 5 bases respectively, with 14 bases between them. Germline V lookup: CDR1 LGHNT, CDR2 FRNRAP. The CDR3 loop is CASGGGGRHNEQFF. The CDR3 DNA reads TGTGCTAGTGGCGGGGGAGGCCGTCACAATGAGCAGTTCTTC.

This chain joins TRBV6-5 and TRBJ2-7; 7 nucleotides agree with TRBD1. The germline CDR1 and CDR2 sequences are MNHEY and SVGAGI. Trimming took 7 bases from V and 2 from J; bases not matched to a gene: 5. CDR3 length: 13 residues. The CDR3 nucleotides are TGTGCCAGCACCCGGGACAGCGCCTACGAGCAGTACTTC. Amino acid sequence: CASTRDSAYEQYF.

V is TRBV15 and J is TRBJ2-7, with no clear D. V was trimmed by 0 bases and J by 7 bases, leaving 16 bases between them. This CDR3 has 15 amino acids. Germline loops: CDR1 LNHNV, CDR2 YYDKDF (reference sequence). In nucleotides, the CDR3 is TGTGCCACCAGCAGAGATACCTACATGCCTAGTGAGCAGTACTTC. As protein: CATSRDTYMPSEQYF.

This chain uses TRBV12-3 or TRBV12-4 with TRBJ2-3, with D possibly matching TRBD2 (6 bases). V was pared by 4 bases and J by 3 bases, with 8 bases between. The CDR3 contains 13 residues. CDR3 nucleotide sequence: TGTGCCAGCAGTTGGGGGACTACAGATACGCAGTATTTT. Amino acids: CASSWGTTDTQYF.

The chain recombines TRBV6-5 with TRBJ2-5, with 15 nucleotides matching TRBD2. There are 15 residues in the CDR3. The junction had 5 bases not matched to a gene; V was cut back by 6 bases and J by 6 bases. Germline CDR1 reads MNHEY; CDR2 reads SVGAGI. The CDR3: CASSLGTSGRQTQYF. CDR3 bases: TGTGCCAGCAGCCTCGGGACTAGCGGGAGGCAGACCCAGTACTTC.

DNA for the CDR3: TGTGCCAGCAGCCGGACTAGCGGGAGAGAGACCCAGTACTTC. This encodes CASSRTSGRETQYF. This chain connects TRBV11-2 to TRBJ2-5, with 13 nucleotides matching TRBD2. The CDR3 extends over 14 amino acids. V gave up 5 bases and J gave up 4 bases; unmatched junction bases: 1. From germline, CDR1 is SGHAT and CDR2 FQNNGV.

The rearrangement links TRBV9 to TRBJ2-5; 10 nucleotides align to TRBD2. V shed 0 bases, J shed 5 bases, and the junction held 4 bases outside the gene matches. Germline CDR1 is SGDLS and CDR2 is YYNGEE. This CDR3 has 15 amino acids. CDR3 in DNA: TGTGCCAGCAGCGTAGGCACTAGCGGGACCGAGACCCAGTACTTC. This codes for CASSVGTSGTETQYF.

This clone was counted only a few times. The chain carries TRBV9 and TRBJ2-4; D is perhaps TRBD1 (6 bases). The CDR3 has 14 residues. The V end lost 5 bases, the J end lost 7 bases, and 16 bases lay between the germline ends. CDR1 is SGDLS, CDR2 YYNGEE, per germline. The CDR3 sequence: CASSRWTESNIQYF. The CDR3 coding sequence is TGTGCCAGCAGTCGTTGGACAGAGTCGAACATTCAGTACTTC.

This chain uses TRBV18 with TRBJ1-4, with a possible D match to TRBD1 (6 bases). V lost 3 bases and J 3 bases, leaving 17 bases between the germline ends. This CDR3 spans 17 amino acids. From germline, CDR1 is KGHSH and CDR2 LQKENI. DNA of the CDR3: TGTGCCAGCTCACCCGGTACTGGTGGGGGCTCTAATGAAAAACTGTTTTTT. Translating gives CASSPGTGGGSNEKLFF.

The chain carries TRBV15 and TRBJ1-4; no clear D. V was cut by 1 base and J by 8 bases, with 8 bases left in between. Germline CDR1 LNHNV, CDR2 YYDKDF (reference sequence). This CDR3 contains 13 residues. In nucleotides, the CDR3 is TGTGCCACCAGCAGAGGTCCCGAGGAAAAACTGTTTTTT. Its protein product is CATSRGPEEKLFF.

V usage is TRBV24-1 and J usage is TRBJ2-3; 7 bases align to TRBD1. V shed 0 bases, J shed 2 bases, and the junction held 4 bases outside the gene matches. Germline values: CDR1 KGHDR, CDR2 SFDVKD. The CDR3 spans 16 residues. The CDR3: CATSDLTGVNTDTQYF. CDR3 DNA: TGTGCCACCAGTGATTTGACAGGGGTAAACACAGATACGCAGTATTTT.

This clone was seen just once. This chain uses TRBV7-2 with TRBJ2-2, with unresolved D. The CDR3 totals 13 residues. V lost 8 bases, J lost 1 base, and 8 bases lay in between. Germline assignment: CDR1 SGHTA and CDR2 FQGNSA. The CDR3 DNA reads TGTGCCAGCCCCCCCCAGAACACCGGGGAGCTGTTTTTT. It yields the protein CASPPQNTGELFF.

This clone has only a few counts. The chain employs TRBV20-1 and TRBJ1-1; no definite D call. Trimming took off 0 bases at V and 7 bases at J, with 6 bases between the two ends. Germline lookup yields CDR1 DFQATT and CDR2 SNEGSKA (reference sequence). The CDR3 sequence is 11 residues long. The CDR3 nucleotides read TGCAGTGCTAGAGACCGGTATGAAGCTTTCTTT. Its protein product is CSARDRYEAFF.

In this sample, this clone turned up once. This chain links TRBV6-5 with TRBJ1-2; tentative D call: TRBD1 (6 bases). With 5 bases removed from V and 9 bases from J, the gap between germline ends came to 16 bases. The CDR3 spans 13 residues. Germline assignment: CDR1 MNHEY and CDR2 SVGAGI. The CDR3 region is CASSPGQPLRYTF. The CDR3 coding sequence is TGTGCCAGCAGTCCGGGACAACCGTTACGCTACACCTTC.

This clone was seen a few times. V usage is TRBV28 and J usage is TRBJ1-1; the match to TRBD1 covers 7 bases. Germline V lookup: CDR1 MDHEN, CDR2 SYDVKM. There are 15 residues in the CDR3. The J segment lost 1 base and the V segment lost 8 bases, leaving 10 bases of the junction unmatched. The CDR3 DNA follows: TGTGCCAGCCGAGGAGAGGCAGGGGGGAACACTGAAGCTTTCTTT. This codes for CASRGEAGGNTEAFF. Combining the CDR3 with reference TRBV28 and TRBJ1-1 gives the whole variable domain DVKVTQSSRYLVKRTGEKVFLECVQDMDHENMFWYRQDPGLGLRLIYFSYDVKMKEKGDIPEGYSVSREKKERFSLILESASTNQTSMYLCASRGEAGGNTEAFFGQGTRLTVV.

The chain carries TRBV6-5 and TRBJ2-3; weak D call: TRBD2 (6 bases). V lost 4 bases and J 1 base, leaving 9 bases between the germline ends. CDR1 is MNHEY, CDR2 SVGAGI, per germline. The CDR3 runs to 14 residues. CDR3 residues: CASSSTGGTDTQYF. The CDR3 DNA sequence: TGTGCCAGCAGTTCCACGGGGGGCACAGATACGCAGTATTTT.

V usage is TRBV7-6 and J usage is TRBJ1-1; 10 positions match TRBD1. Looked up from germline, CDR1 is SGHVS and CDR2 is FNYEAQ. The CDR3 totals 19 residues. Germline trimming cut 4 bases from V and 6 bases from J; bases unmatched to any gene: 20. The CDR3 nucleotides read TGTGCCAGCAGCTCCTTGGGGGGACAGGGGTTTTTATATGTCTCTGAAGCTTTCTTT. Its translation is CASSSLGGQGFLYVSEAFF.

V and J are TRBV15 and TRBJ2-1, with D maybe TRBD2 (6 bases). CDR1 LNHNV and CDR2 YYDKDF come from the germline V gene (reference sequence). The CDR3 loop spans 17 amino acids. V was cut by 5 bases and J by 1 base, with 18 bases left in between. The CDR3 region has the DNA TGTGCCACCAGCTCCCCGTCCGGGGGAGGTTCCTACAATGAGCAGTTCTTC. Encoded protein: CATSSPSGGGSYNEQFF.